The rows below give T cell receptor beta chains drawn from one sample of a study of PD-L1 blockade in urothelial cancer. Data came from immunoSEQ multiplex PCR; TCRdb stores just in-frame clones and leaves some out. The sample lists around 25,000 clones, around 88% occurring once. Sequenced material: PBMCs, taken around atezolizumab (anti-PD-L1) treatment. The source of these receptors is a man aged 50 to 60 with urothelial cancer. Both conserved end residues are part of each CDR3. D genes are given only for firm matches. Size is stated for part of the rows, as once, few or many counts, or as a class when the clone is expanded.

cdr3_aa cdr3_nt clone_size v_call d_call cdr3_length j_call
CASRLQGGGSNQPQHF TGTGCCAGCAGACTACAGGGCGGCGGTAGCAATCAGCCCCAGCATTTT NA TRBV27 NA 16 TRBJ1-5
CASSPDRGVGTGELFF TGTGCCAGCAGTCCCGACAGGGGAGTAGGGACCGGGGAGCTGTTTTTT few TRBV28 TRBD1 16 TRBJ2-2
CATSREAYSNQPQHF TGTGCCACCAGCAGAGAAGCTTATAGCAATCAGCCCCAGCATTTT once TRBV15 NA 15 TRBJ1-5
CSGNRGQNTEAFF TGCAGTGGGAACAGGGGGCAGAACACTGAAGCTTTCTTT NA TRBV29-1 TRBD1 13 TRBJ1-1
CASKHRGWETQYF TGTGCCAGCAAGCACAGGGGTTGGGAGACCCAGTACTTC NA TRBV28 TRBD1 13 TRBJ2-5
CAWNRASYEQYF TGTGCCTGGAACAGGGCCTCCTACGAGCAGTACTTC NA TRBV30 NA 12 TRBJ2-7
CASSISHSGFSGQFF TGTGCCAGTAGTATAAGCCACTCCGGGTTTAGTGGGCAGTTCTTC NA TRBV19 NA 15 TRBJ2-1
CASLSSWGGAKDTQYF TGTGCCAGCTTAAGTAGCTGGGGGGGGGCTAAAGATACGCAGTATTTT NA TRBV7-9 NA 16 TRBJ2-3
CASSGPTGSQETQYF TGTGCCAGCAGTGGCCCCACCGGGAGCCAAGAGACCCAGTACTTC NA TRBV25-1 NA 15 TRBJ2-5
CASSSDLWGGSHEQYF TGTGCCAGCAGTTCAGATTTATGGGGGGGCTCTCACGAGCAGTACTTC NA TRBV28 NA 16 TRBJ2-7
CASSFTSGAYEQYF TGTGCCAGCTCATTCACTAGCGGGGCGTACGAGCAGTACTTC NA TRBV18 TRBD2 14 TRBJ2-7
CASSLDRSEAFF TGTGCCAGCAGCTTGGACAGGTCTGAAGCTTTCTTT NA TRBV11-2 TRBD1 12 TRBJ1-1
CASSRQGAGGANVLTF TGTGCCAGTAGTAGACAGGGGGCAGGTGGGGCCAACGTCCTGACTTTC NA TRBV19 TRBD1 16 TRBJ2-6
CASSWGLAGGPKQAYEQYF TGTGCCAGCAGTTGGGGACTAGCGGGAGGGCCCAAGCAAGCCTACGAGCAGTACTTC NA TRBV27 TRBD2 19 TRBJ2-7
CASSLAGTDTQYF TGTGCCAGCAGCCTCGCGGGGACAGATACGCAGTATTTT NA TRBV2 NA 13 TRBJ2-3
CAISESGGGGLEAFF TGTGCCATCAGTGAGTCAGGGGGTGGCGGGCTTGAAGCTTTCTTT NA TRBV10-3 NA 15 TRBJ1-1
CASSIGTGGVLRGYTF TGTGCCAGTAGTATCGGGACAGGGGGCGTTTTGCGGGGCTACACCTTC NA TRBV19 TRBD1 16 TRBJ1-2
CASSQERRGLAVTDTQYF TGCGCCAGCAGCCAAGAGCGTCGGGGACTAGCTGTCACAGATACGCAGTATTTT once TRBV4-3 TRBD2 18 TRBJ2-3
CASSLRDRARTDTQYF TGTGCCAGCAGCCTCCGGGACAGGGCAAGGACAGATACGCAGTATTTT NA TRBV7-2 TRBD1 16 TRBJ2-3